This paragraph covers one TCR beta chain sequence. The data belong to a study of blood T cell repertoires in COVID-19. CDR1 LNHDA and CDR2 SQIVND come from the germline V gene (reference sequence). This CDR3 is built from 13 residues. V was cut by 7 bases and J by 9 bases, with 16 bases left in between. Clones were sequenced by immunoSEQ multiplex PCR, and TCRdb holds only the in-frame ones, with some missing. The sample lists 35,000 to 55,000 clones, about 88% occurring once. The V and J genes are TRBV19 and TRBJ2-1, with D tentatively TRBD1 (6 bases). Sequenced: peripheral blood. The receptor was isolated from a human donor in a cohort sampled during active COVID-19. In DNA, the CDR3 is TGTGCCAGTAAGGAACAGGGATTAAGTGAGCAGTTCTTC. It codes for CASKEQGLSEQFF.